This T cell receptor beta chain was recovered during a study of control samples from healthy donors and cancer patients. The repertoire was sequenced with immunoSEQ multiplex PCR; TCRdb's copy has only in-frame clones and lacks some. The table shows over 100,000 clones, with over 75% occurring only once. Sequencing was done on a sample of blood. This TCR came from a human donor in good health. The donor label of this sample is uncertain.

Here the CDR3 reads CASSFGWTGELFF. Written as DNA, the CDR3 is TGTGCCAGCAGCTTTGGCTGGACCGGGGAGCTGTTTTTT. The chain has TRBV11-1 and TRBJ2-2; D remains unclear. Trimming pared 3 bases from V and 5 bases from J, leaving 7 bases between. Per germline, CDR1 SGHAT and CDR2 FQDESV (reference sequence). The CDR3 is made up of 13 amino acids.